The 13 T cell receptor beta chains below were found in one sample sequenced in a study of Tregs in tolerant kidney transplant recipients. Generated by immunoSEQ multiplex PCR, the TCRdb table keeps only in-frame clones and is missing some. The data contain hundreds of thousands of clones, approximately 83% of them singletons. The sample comprised CD4+ T cells from blood. These receptors were collected from a human donor in good health.

This chain links TRBV18 with TRBJ2-4; D call uncertain. Trimming removed 2 bases from V and 1 base from J, with 9 bases in between. The germline gives CDR1 KGHSH, CDR2 LQKENI. The CDR3 loop spans 15 amino acids. The CDR3 region has the DNA TGTGCCAGCTCACCAGTTCCCTCTGCCAAAAACATTCAGTACTTC. Protein: CASSPVPSAKNIQYF.

The rearrangement uses TRBV5-1 and TRBJ1-3, with D possibly being TRBD1 (5 bases). The CDR3 has 16 amino acids. Germline lookup yields CDR1 SGHRS and CDR2 YFSETQ. V lost 0 bases, J lost 0 bases, and 10 bases lay in between. CDR3 residues: CASSLGSRDSGNTIYF. The CDR3 region has the DNA TGCGCCAGCAGCTTGGGGTCCAGGGACTCTGGAAACACCATATATTTT. Supplemented by reference TRBV5-1 and TRBJ1-3, the full variable domain reads KAGVTQTPRYLIKTRGQQVTLSCSPISGHRSVSWYQQTPGQGLQFLFEYFSETQRNKGNFPGRFSGRQFSNSRSEMNVSTLELGDSALYLCASSLGSRDSGNTIYFGEGSWLTVV.

CDR3 sequence reads: CASSPIETSGGNEQFF. In nucleotides, the CDR3 is TGTGCCAGCAGCCCTATAGAGACTAGCGGGGGCAATGAGCAGTTCTTC. This rearrangement joins TRBV9 to TRBJ2-1; 12 nucleotides agree with TRBD2. Germline CDR1 and CDR2: SGDLS and YYNGEE. With V trimmed by 4 bases and J by 6 bases, 8 bases remained unmatched. CDR3 length equals 16 residues.

The chain has TRBV15 and TRBJ2-2; the match to TRBD1 covers 9 bases. This CDR3 is built from 15 residues. Germline assignment: CDR1 LNHNV and CDR2 YYDKDF (reference sequence). V shed 6 bases and J 3 bases; nucleotides not matched to a gene: 5. CDR3 DNA sequence: TGTGCCACCAGGGACAGGGGAGGTCACACCGGGGAGCTGTTTTTT. This sequence encodes CATRDRGGHTGELFF.

The rearrangement joins TRBV19 to TRBJ2-3; a weak D match, TRBD2 (7 bases). The V end was cut by 4 bases, the J end by 5 bases, with 16 bases between. The germline gives CDR1 LNHDA, CDR2 SQIVND (reference sequence). The CDR3 totals 15 residues. DNA for the CDR3: TGTGCCAGTAGTACCCCGGGGAGGGGGAAAGATACGCAGTATTTT. Protein: CASSTPGRGKDTQYF.

A single count supports this clone. The chain joins TRBV19 to TRBJ2-5; a weak D match, TRBD1 (5 bases). The germline V gene encodes CDR1 LNHDA and CDR2 SQIVND (reference sequence). V dropped 4 bases and J dropped 2 bases, with 14 bases sitting between them. CDR3 length: 15 residues. CDR3 sequence reads: CASSTPGRAQETQYF. CDR3 DNA sequence: TGTGCCAGTAGTACACCAGGCAGGGCGCAAGAGACCCAGTACTTC. The full variable domain, rest sourced from reference TRBV19 and TRBJ2-5, is DGGITQSPKYLFRKEGQNVTLSCEQNLNHDAMYWYRQDPGQGLRLIYYSQIVNDFQKGDIAEGYSVSREKKESFPLTVTSAQKNPTAFYLCASSTPGRAQETQYFGPGTRLLVL.

The V call is TRBV2, the J call TRBJ1-4; perhaps TRBD1 as D (5 bases). Per the germline V gene, CDR1 is SNHLY and CDR2 is FYNNEI. V lost 7 bases and J lost 2, with 20 bases in between. This CDR3 region has 17 residues. DNA of the CDR3: TGTGCCAGCACAAACCCGGGGCAGGGTGGTACTAATGAAAAACTGTTTTTT. Translating it yields CASTNPGQGGTNEKLFF. The variable domain in full, with the rest retrieved from reference TRBV2 and TRBJ1-4, is EPEVTQTPSHQVTQMGQEVILRCVPISNHLYFYWYRQILGQKVEFLVSFYNNEISEKSEIFDDQFSVERPDGSNFTLKIRSTKLEDSAMYFCASTNPGQGGTNEKLFFGSGTQLSVL.

V usage is TRBV9 and J usage is TRBJ1-4; D gene ambiguous. The ends were cut back, 4 bases at V and 5 bases at J, with 18 bases in the middle. CDR1 SGDLS and CDR2 YYNGEE come from the germline V gene. The CDR3 spans 16 residues. CDR3 loop: CASSPAAWALNEKLFF. The DNA of the CDR3 is TGTGCCAGCAGCCCGGCTGCTTGGGCCTTGAATGAAAAACTGTTTTTT. Based on the CDR3 plus reference TRBV9 and TRBJ1-4, the full variable domain is DSGVTQTPKHLITATGQRVTLRCSPRSGDLSVYWYQQSLDQGLQFLIQYYNGEERAKGNILERFSAQQFPDLHSELNLSSLELGDSALYFCASSPAAWALNEKLFFGSGTQLSVL.

The V and J genes are TRBV4-3 and TRBJ2-1; D is perhaps TRBD1 (5 bases). CDR3 length: 14 residues. Germline assignment: CDR1 LGHNA and CDR2 YSLEER. The V end was cut by 7 bases, the J end by 2 bases, with 12 bases between. The CDR3 protein is CASKGYQAYNEQFF. CDR3 DNA: TGCGCCAGCAAGGGGTACCAGGCCTACAATGAGCAGTTCTTC.

The chain combines TRBV9 with TRBJ1-1; D unclear. The CDR3 loop spans 14 amino acids. The germline V and J ends were trimmed by 4 bases and 5 bases, with 15 bases remaining between them. Looked up from germline, CDR1 is SGDLS and CDR2 is YYNGEE. Here the CDR3 reads CASSQEPSETEAFF. CDR3 nucleotide sequence: TGTGCCAGCAGCCAGGAGCCTTCCGAAACTGAAGCTTTCTTT.

The J gene is TRBJ2-3, the V gene TRBV5-1; D is ambiguous. With 1 base removed from V and 0 bases from J, the gap between germline ends came to 6 bases. Germline assignment: CDR1 SGHRS and CDR2 YFSETQ. The CDR3 extends over 14 amino acids. The CDR3: CASSLRRSTDTQYF. CDR3 nucleotide sequence: TGCGCCAGCAGCTTGAGGCGGAGCACAGATACGCAGTATTTT.

The rearrangement links TRBV5-1 to TRBJ2-1, with D possibly matching TRBD1 (5 bases). The V gene lost 0 bases and the J gene lost 7 bases, with 8 bases spanning the gap. Germline values: CDR1 SGHRS, CDR2 YFSETQ. The CDR3 has 13 residues. CDR3 nucleotide sequence: TGCGCCAGCAGCTTGGGACAGTCTAATGAGCAGTTCTTC. This gives the protein CASSLGQSNEQFF.

The chain employs TRBV7-9 and TRBJ2-2; 8 bases fit TRBD2. This CDR3 is built from 15 residues. Losses at the gene ends were 5 bases for V and 7 bases for J; bases not matched to a gene: 9. Germline lookup yields CDR1 SEHNR and CDR2 FQNEAQ (reference sequence). This chain's CDR3 is CASSHWSGGNGELFF. In DNA, the CDR3 is TGTGCCAGCAGCCATTGGAGCGGGGGCAACGGGGAGCTGTTTTTT.